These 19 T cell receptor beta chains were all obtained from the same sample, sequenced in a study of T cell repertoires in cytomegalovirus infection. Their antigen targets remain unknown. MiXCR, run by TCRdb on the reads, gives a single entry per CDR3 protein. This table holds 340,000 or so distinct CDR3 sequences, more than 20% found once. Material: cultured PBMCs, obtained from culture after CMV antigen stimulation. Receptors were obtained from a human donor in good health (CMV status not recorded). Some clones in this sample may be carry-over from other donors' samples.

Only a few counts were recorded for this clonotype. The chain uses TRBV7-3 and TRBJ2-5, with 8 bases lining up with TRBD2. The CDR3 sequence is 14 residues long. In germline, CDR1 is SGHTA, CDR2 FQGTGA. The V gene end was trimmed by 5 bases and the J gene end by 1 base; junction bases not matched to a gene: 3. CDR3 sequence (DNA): TGTGCCAGCAGCCAGCGGGAGACCCAAGAGACCCAGTACTTC. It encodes CASSQRETQETQYF.

The CDR3 loop reads CAISEGRQAGSYNEQFF. The DNA of the CDR3 is TGTGCCATCAGTGAGGGGCGCCAGGCGGGGTCCTACAATGAGCAGTTCTTC. J is TRBJ2-1 and V is TRBV10-3, with TRBD2 as a possible D gene (6 bases). The CDR3 extends over 17 amino acids. The ends were cut back, 2 bases at V and 1 base at J, with 15 bases in the middle. Per germline, CDR1 ENHRY and CDR2 SYGVKD.

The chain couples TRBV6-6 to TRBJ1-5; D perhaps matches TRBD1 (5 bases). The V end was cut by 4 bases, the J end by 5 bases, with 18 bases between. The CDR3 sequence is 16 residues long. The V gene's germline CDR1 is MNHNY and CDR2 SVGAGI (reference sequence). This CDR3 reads CASSFTWAGFHQPQHF. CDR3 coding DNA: TGTGCCAGCAGTTTCACTTGGGCAGGGTTCCATCAGCCCCAGCATTTT.

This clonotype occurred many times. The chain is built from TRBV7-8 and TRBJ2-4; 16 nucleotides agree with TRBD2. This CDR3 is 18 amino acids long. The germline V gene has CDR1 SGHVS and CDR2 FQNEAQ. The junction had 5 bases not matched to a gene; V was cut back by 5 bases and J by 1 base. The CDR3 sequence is CASSAGTSGRAAKNIQYF. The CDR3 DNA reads TGTGCCAGCAGCGCCGGGACTAGCGGGAGGGCGGCCAAAAACATTCAGTACTTC.

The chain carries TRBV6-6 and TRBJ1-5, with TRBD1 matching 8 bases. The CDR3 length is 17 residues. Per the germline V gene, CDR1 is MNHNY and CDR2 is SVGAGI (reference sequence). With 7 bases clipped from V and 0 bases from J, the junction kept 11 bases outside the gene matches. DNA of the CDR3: TGTGCCAGCACCATACGGACAGGGAGTTTTAGCAATCAGCCCCAGCATTTT. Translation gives CASTIRTGSFSNQPQHF.

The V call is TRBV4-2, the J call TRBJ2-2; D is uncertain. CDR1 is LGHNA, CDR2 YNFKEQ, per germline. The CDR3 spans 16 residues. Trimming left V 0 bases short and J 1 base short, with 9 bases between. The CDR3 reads CASSQEGIMNTGELFF. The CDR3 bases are TGTGCCAGCAGCCAAGAGGGGATCATGAACACCGGGGAGCTGTTTTTT.

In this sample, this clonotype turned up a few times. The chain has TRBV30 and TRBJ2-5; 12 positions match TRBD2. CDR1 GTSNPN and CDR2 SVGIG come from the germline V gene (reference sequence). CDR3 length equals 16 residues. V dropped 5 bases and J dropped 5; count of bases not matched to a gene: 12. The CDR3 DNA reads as TGTGCCTGGTCACCGCTAGCGGGAGGGCCGAGGGAGACCCAGTACTTC. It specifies CAWSPLAGGPRETQYF.

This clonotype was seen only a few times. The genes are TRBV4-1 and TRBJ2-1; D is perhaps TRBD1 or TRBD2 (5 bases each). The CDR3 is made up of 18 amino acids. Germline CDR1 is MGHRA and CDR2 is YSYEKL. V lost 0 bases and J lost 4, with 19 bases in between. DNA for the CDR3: TGCGCCAGCAGCCAAGATCTGTTGGGGGAGAGGCTTTACAATGAGCAGTTCTTC. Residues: CASSQDLLGERLYNEQFF.

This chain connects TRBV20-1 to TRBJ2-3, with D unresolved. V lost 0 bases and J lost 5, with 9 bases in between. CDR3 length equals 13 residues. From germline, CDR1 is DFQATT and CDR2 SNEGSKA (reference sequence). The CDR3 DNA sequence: TGCAGTGCTAGAGATCCCCCCCTAGATACGCAGTATTTT. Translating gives CSARDPPLDTQYF.

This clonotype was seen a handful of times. CDR3 DNA: TGTGCCAGCAGCTTAAGTTCTAGCGGGAGTAGGGATACGCAGTATTTT. Its translation is CASSLSSSGSRDTQYF. V is TRBV7-2 and J is TRBJ2-3, with TRBD2 identical over 10 bases. With 2 bases clipped from V and 6 bases from J, the junction kept 8 bases outside the gene matches. The V gene's germline CDR1 is SGHTA and CDR2 FQGNSA. The CDR3 is made up of 16 amino acids.

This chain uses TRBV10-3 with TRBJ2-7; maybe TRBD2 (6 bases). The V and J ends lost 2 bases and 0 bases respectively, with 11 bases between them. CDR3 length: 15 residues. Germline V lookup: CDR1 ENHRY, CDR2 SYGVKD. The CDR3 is CAISEPGLSSYEQYF. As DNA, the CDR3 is TGTGCCATCAGTGAGCCGGGACTGAGCTCCTACGAGCAGTACTTC.

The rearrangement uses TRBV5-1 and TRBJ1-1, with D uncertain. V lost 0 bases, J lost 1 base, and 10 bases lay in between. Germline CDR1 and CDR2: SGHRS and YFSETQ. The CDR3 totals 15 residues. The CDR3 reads CASSLDLGSNTEAFF. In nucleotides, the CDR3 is TGCGCCAGCAGCTTGGACCTCGGGTCGAACACTGAAGCTTTCTTT. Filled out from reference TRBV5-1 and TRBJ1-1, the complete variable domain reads KAGVTQTPRYLIKTRGQQVTLSCSPISGHRSVSWYQQTPGQGLQFLFEYFSETQRNKGNFPGRFSGRQFSNSRSEMNVSTLELGDSALYLCASSLDLGSNTEAFFGQGTRLTVV.

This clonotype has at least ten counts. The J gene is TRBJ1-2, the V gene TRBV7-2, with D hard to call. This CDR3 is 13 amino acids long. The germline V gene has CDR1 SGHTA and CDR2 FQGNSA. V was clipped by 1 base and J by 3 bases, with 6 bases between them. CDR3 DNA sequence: TGTGCCAGCAGCTTAGGGTTAGACTATGGCTACACCTTC. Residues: CASSLGLDYGYTF.

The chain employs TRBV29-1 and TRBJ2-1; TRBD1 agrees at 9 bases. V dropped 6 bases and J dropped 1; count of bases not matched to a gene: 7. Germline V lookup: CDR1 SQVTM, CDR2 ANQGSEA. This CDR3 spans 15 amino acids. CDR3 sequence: CSVVSGTGSYNEQFF. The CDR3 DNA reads TGCAGCGTAGTCTCCGGGACAGGGTCCTACAATGAGCAGTTCTTC.

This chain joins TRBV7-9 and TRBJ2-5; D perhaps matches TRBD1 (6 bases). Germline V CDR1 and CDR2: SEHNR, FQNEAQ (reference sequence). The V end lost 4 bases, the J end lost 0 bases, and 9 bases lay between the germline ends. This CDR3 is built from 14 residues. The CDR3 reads CASSSGQHQETQYF. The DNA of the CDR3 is TGTGCCAGCAGCTCCGGACAGCACCAAGAGACCCAGTACTTC.

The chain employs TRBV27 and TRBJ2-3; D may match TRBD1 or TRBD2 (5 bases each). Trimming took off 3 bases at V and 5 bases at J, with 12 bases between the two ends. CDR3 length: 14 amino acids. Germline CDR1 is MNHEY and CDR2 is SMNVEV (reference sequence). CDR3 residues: CASSFKGAGDTQYF. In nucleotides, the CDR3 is TGTGCCAGCAGTTTTAAAGGGGCGGGAGATACGCAGTATTTT.

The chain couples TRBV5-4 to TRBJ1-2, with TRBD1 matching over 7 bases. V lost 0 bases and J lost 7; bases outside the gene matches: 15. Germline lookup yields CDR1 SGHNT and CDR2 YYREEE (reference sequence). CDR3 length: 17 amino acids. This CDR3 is CASSLDGQASGDGGYTF. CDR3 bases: TGTGCCAGCAGCTTGGATGGACAGGCCTCAGGGGATGGTGGCTACACCTTC.

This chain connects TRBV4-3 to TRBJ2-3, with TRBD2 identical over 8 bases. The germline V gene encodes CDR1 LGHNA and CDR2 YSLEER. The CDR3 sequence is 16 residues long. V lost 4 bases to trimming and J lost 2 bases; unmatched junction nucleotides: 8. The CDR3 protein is CASSLETSESTDTQYF. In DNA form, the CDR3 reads TGCGCCAGCAGCCTCGAGACTAGCGAATCCACAGATACGCAGTATTTT.

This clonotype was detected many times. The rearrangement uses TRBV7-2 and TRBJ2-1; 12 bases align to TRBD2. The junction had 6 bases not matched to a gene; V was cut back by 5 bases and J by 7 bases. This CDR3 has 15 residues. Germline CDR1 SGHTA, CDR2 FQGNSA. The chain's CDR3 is CASSPTSGRWNEQFF. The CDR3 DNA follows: TGTGCCAGCAGCCCGACTAGCGGGAGATGGAATGAGCAGTTCTTC.